Each of the 26 T cell receptor beta chains below was sequenced from the same sample in a study of T cells in Graves' hyperthyroidism and ophthalmopathy. RNA transcripts served as the template for amplifying TCR beta CDR3 regions. TCR CDR3 regions were first amplified by RT-PCR with HTBI primers. TCRdb processed the multiplex PCR reads anew with MiXCR; each CDR3 protein has one entry. Of roughly 100,000 distinct CDR3 sequences in the sample, around 50% were seen once. Sequencing used blood. These receptor sequences come from a woman aged 35 to 49 with Graves' hyperthyroidism.

A word on this clonotype: A read error may be the cause here, since a much bigger clone is one base away. The chain joins TRBV7-2 to TRBJ1-1; tentatively, D is TRBD1 (5 bases). CDR1 and CDR2 from the germline V gene are SGHTA and FQGNSA. Trimming pared 5 bases from V and 4 bases from J, leaving 17 bases between. The CDR3 runs 15 residues. The CDR3 coding sequence is TGTGCCAGCAGCCTTAGCTCAGGGTGCCCCACTGAAGCTTTCTTT. It encodes CASSLSSGCPTEAFF.

The genes are TRBV7-8 and TRBJ2-2; 11 bases match TRBD2. V shed 6 bases, J shed 4 bases, and the junction held 7 bases outside the gene matches. This CDR3 region has 16 residues. Per germline, CDR1 SGHVS and CDR2 FQNEAQ. The DNA of the CDR3 is TGTGCCAGCAGTGAACTAGCGGGAGCCGGCACCGGGGAGCTGTTTTTT. Its protein is CASSELAGAGTGELFF. Looking up the rest from reference TRBV7-8 and TRBJ2-2 gives the full variable domain: GAGVSQSPRYKVAKRGQDVALRCDPISGHVSLFWYQQALGQGPEFLTYFQNEAQLDKSGLPSDRFFAERPEGSVSTLKIQRTQQEDSAVYLCASSELAGAGTGELFFGEGSRLTVL.

The chain combines TRBV7-2 with TRBJ2-7; D might be TRBD1 or TRBD2, each matching 5 bases. Trimming left V 11 bases short and J 6 bases short, with 20 bases between. The CDR3 sequence is 13 residues long. Germline-derived CDR1 and CDR2 are SGHTA and FQGNSA. CDR3 region: CAWSQPGPGEQYF. Here the CDR3 DNA reads TGTGCCTGGAGTCAACCGGGGCCGGGCGAGCAGTACTTC.

The J gene is TRBJ1-2, the V gene TRBV15; a weak D match, TRBD1 (5 bases). V lost 0 bases, J lost 5 bases, and 16 bases lay in between. Germline lookup yields CDR1 LNHNV and CDR2 YYDKDF (reference sequence). The CDR3 is 16 amino acids. The chain's CDR3 is CATSRDRGSSAYGYTF. The CDR3 nucleotides read TGTGCCACCAGCAGAGATCGGGGCTCCTCCGCATATGGCTACACCTTC.

Turning to this clonotype: A clone one base away is much larger, so this may be a read error. This chain uses TRBV5-4 with TRBJ2-2; D ambiguous. This CDR3 comprises 11 residues. CDR1 and CDR2 (germline): SGHNT, YYREEE (reference sequence). V lost 0 bases, J lost 8 bases, and 2 bases lay in between. CDR3 nucleotide sequence: TGTGCCAGCAGCTTGGAAGGGGAGCTGTTTTTT. It translates to CASSLEGELFF.

This clonotype rates as large. The rearrangement joins TRBV7-9 to TRBJ1-2; no clear D. Germline V gene lookup returns CDR1 SEHNR and CDR2 FQNEAQ (reference sequence). V dropped 5 bases and J dropped 8 bases, with 21 bases sitting between them. The CDR3 is 15 amino acids. CDR3 coding DNA: TGTGCCAGCAGCGCCCAGACCGGGAGAGGTGGAGGCTACACCTTC. This sequence encodes CASSAQTGRGGGYTF.

The chain couples TRBV7-2 to TRBJ2-7; weak D call: TRBD1 (6 bases). CDR1 is SGHTA and CDR2 is FQGNSA in the germline V gene. The CDR3 is 14 amino acids. V shed 6 bases and J shed 3 bases, with 15 bases lying between them. The CDR3, as DNA: TGTGCCAGCAGTTTGAGAGGGGGTCTCTACGAGCAGTACTTC. Encoded protein: CASSLRGGLYEQYF.

The chain uses TRBV25-1 and TRBJ1-5; 9 bases map to TRBD1. V shed 3 bases, J shed 4 bases, and the junction held 7 bases outside the gene matches. Germline V gene data show CDR1 as MGHDK and CDR2 as SYGVNS. This CDR3 region has 16 residues. The CDR3 DNA reads TGTGCCAGCAGTGAGGGGGGGACAGGGACAAATCAGCCCCAGCATTTT. Its protein product is CASSEGGTGTNQPQHF.

The rearrangement links TRBV20-1 to TRBJ1-5, with D perhaps matching TRBD1 (5 bases). Trimming removed 1 base at V and 13 bases at J, with 11 bases between. The CDR3 consists of 11 residues. Germline CDR1 is DFQATT and CDR2 is SNEGSKA (reference sequence). CDR3 bases: TGCAGTGCTAGAGGGGGCGGCGAGCAGCATTTT. It yields the protein CSARGGGEQHF.

V is TRBV2 and J is TRBJ1-2, with D possibly matching TRBD1 (5 bases). This CDR3 spans 13 amino acids. V lost 8 bases, J lost 1 base, and 11 bases lay in between. Germline CDR1 and CDR2: SNHLY and FYNNEI. CDR3 coding DNA: TGTGCCAGCTTACTCGACAGTAACTATGGCTACACCTTC. Encoded protein: CASLLDSNYGYTF.

The count of this clonotype is one. This chain connects TRBV10-3 to TRBJ2-3; 9 bases match TRBD1. The CDR3 runs to 15 residues. J lost 3 bases, V lost 9 bases, and 10 bases had no gene match. Looked up from germline, CDR1 is ENHRY and CDR2 is SYGVKD. CDR3 amino acids: CAIQTGDRETDTQYF. In DNA, the CDR3 is TGTGCCATTCAAACAGGGGACAGGGAGACAGATACGCAGTATTTT.

V is TRBV15 and J is TRBJ2-7, with 7 nucleotides matching TRBD1. This CDR3 contains 12 residues. Germline V CDR1 and CDR2: LNHNV, YYDKDF (reference sequence). J lost 6 bases, V lost 3 bases, and 2 bases had no gene match. The CDR3 DNA reads as TGTGCCACCAGCAGTTACAGGGGCGAGCAGTACTTC. The encoded protein is CATSSYRGEQYF.

This clonotype appeared a single time. This chain joins TRBV20-1 and TRBJ2-5; D may be TRBD1 or TRBD2 (6 bases each). V lost 6 bases to trimming and J lost 9 bases, with 17 bases between them. This CDR3 region has 12 residues. CDR1 is DFQATT, CDR2 SNEGSKA, per germline (reference sequence). As DNA, the CDR3 is TGCAGTGCAGGGGGGCGCGATCAGCCCCAGTACTTC. It specifies CSAGGRDQPQYF.

This clonotype has just a few counts. The V call is TRBV7-3, the J call TRBJ2-3, with TRBD2 matching 7 bases. The CDR3 has 13 amino acids. Trimming removed 8 bases from V and 6 bases from J; junction bases left unmatched: 8. CDR1 SGHTA and CDR2 FQGTGA come from the germline V gene. CDR3 bases: TGTGCCAGCTCCCGCGGGAGTGGCGATACGCAGTATTTT. This sequence encodes CASSRGSGDTQYF.

The V and J genes are TRBV12-3 or TRBV12-4 and TRBJ1-6; D gene unclear. CDR3 length: 14 amino acids. V was clipped by 6 bases and J by 7 bases, with 13 bases between them. The CDR3 spells CASSPFLRNSPLHF. CDR3 sequence (DNA): TGTGCCAGCAGCCCCTTTCTACGGAATTCACCCCTCCACTTT.

This clonotype appeared many times. The chain couples TRBV5-6 to TRBJ1-4; 9 bases fit TRBD1. Germline values: CDR1 SGHDT, CDR2 YYEEEE. This CDR3 region has 17 residues. V dropped 1 base and J dropped 8; count of bases not matched to a gene: 12. The CDR3 DNA sequence: TGTGCCAGCAGCTTGAGGTCAACAGGGGGCAGTGGGGAAAAACTGTTTTTT. Encoded protein: CASSLRSTGGSGEKLFF.

This clonotype was seen only a few times. V usage is TRBV7-9 and J usage is TRBJ1-5; 10 bases align to TRBD1. Germline V gives CDR1 SEHNR, CDR2 FQNEAQ (reference sequence). The CDR3 is 16 residues long. The V segment lost 1 base and the J segment 3 bases; nucleotides outside the gene matches: 3. CDR3 sequence reads: CASSLGDRGTNQPQHF. CDR3 sequence (DNA): TGTGCCAGCAGCTTAGGGGACAGGGGTACCAATCAGCCCCAGCATTTT.

This chain uses TRBV7-2 with TRBJ1-5; D gene ambiguous. The CDR3 is 14 residues long. The V end lost 4 bases, the J end lost 0 bases, and 7 bases lay between the germline ends. CDR1 and CDR2 from the germline V gene are SGHTA and FQGNSA. CDR3 DNA sequence: TGTGCCAGCAGCTGGGCGGCTAGCAATCAGCCCCAGCATTTT. Translated: CASSWAASNQPQHF.

This clonotype was seen a handful of times. J is TRBJ1-4 and V is TRBV18; D not certain. The CDR3 totals 13 residues. Looked up from germline, CDR1 is KGHSH and CDR2 is LQKENI. With 5 bases removed from V and 6 bases from J, the gap between germline ends came to 10 bases. CDR3 in DNA: TGTGCCAGCTCATGGCAGCCAGATGAAAAACTGTTTTTT. It codes for CASSWQPDEKLFF. Full variable domain (rest looked up from reference TRBV18 and TRBJ1-4): NAGVMQNPRHLVRRRGQEARLRCSPMKGHSHVYWYRQLPEEGLKFMVYLQKENIIDESGMPKERFSAEFPKEGPSILRIQQVVRGDSAAYFCASSWQPDEKLFFGSGTQLSVL.

This chain connects TRBV20-1 to TRBJ2-3, with D perhaps being TRBD1 or TRBD2 (6 bases each). CDR1 DFQATT and CDR2 SNEGSKA come from the germline V gene (reference sequence). The CDR3 runs to 14 residues. Deletions cut 4 bases from V and 2 bases from J, with 13 bases between. The CDR3 DNA reads as TGCAGTGCTATGGAGGGACACCTCACAGATACGCAGTATTTT. This translates into CSAMEGHLTDTQYF.

Comments on this clonotype: An end of the junction does not agree with germline; a read error may underlie this. This rearrangement joins TRBV5-1 to TRBJ2-7; 12 positions match TRBD2. The CDR3 consists of 15 residues. CDR1 and CDR2 from the germline V gene are SGHRS and YFSETQ. The chain's CDR3 is CASSYGGTSGYEQYF. DNA of the CDR3: TGTGCCAGCAGCTACGGAGGGACTAGCGGGTACGAGCAGTACTTC.

The chain has TRBV4-1 and TRBJ2-5; D tentatively fits TRBD1 or TRBD2 (6 bases each). Per the germline V gene, CDR1 is MGHRA and CDR2 is YSYEKL. Trimming left V 2 bases short and J 4 bases short, with 17 bases between. The CDR3 contains 16 residues. The CDR3, as DNA: TGCGCCAGCAGCCAAAGGGGGGCAGGGAGGCGAGAGACCCAGTACTTC. Protein sequence: CASSQRGAGRRETQYF.

This clonotype was detected only a few times. CDR3: CASSLNRGSGPQHF. DNA of the CDR3: TGTGCCAGCAGCTTAAACAGGGGAAGCGGGCCCCAGCATTTT. V gene TRBV5-6 combines with J gene TRBJ1-5; 7 nucleotides match TRBD1. Per the germline V gene, CDR1 is SGHDT and CDR2 is YYEEEE. This CDR3 has 14 residues. V was pared by 2 bases and J by 9 bases, with 8 bases of the junction left unmatched.

Notes on this clonotype: A junction boundary mismatches the germline segment, possibly from a read error. V is TRBV5-1 and J is TRBJ1-1; no clear D. The CDR3 runs 15 residues. Germline CDR1 SGHRS, CDR2 YFSETQ. CDR3 loop: CASSPRGRTNTEALF. CDR3 DNA sequence: TGCGCCAGCAGCCCCCGTGGACGGACGAACACTGAAGCTCTCTTT.

V is TRBV2 and J is TRBJ2-7; possible D gene TRBD2, 6 bases. V was clipped by 1 base and J by 6 bases, with 16 bases between them. Germline-derived CDR1 and CDR2 are SNHLY and FYNNEI. The CDR3 has 15 residues. The CDR3 sequence: CASSEGRAVEFEQYF. Here the CDR3 DNA reads TGTGCCAGCAGTGAAGGGAGGGCAGTGGAATTCGAGCAGTACTTC.

The chain is built from TRBV7-3 and TRBJ2-5; 8 bases map to TRBD1. CDR3 size: 14 residues. Germline lookup yields CDR1 SGHTA and CDR2 FQGTGA. Trimming took 6 bases from V and 5 from J; bases not matched to a gene: 8. The CDR3 DNA reads as TGTGCCAGCAGTTCGGACAGGGCGGGGGAGACCCAGTACTTC. It encodes CASSSDRAGETQYF.